These 9 T cell receptor beta chains were sequenced from one sample in a study of shared clonotypes between healthy human individuals. Sequencing used immunoSEQ multiplex PCR; TCRdb keeps in-frame clones, though not all of them. This sample has roughly 2.5 million clones, with over 85% found just once. The specimen sequenced was naive CD4+ T cells sorted from blood. Subset denoted: CD45RA+ positively selected. The receptors stem from a man in his late teens or twenties in good health.

This clone was counted only a few times. The chain has TRBV28 and TRBJ1-2; 8 positions agree with TRBD1. This CDR3 region has 12 residues. V was clipped by 6 bases and J by 4 bases; unmatched bases: 1. In germline, CDR1 is MDHEN, CDR2 SYDVKM. CDR3: CASSGQGYGYTF. The DNA for the CDR3 is TGTGCCAGCAGCGGACAGGGCTATGGCTACACCTTC.

The chain joins TRBV9 to TRBJ2-5, with D possibly being TRBD2 (6 bases). Germline lookup yields CDR1 SGDLS and CDR2 YYNGEE. The CDR3 runs to 15 residues. Trimming removed 0 bases from V and 3 bases from J, with 12 bases in between. CDR3 DNA sequence: TGTGCCAGCAGCGTAGGGGCGGGAAACAAAGAGACCCAGTACTTC. This codes for CASSVGAGNKETQYF. The full variable domain, rest sourced from reference TRBV9 and TRBJ2-5, is DSGVTQTPKHLITATGQRVTLRCSPRSGDLSVYWYQQSLDQGLQFLIQYYNGEERAKGNILERFSAQQFPDLHSELNLSSLELGDSALYFCASSVGAGNKETQYFGPGTRLLVL.

The genes are TRBV5-6 and TRBJ1-1, with D unresolved. This CDR3 spans 14 amino acids. V was trimmed by 0 bases and J by 4 bases, leaving 10 bases between them. Germline V lookup: CDR1 SGHDT, CDR2 YYEEEE. The CDR3 nucleotides are TGTGCCAGCAGCTTGGAGGGCCCCGGCACTGAAGCTTTCTTT. Translation gives CASSLEGPGTEAFF.

The chain combines TRBV6-5 with TRBJ2-2; no clear D. The CDR3 runs to 12 residues. CDR1 MNHEY and CDR2 SVGAGI come from the germline V gene. Trimming took 8 bases from V and 5 from J, leaving 9 bases between them. The CDR3 coding sequence is TGTGCCAGCGGGTTAGGTACCGGGGAGCTGTTTTTT. Translated, it gives CASGLGTGELFF.

This chain joins TRBV14 and TRBJ2-7, with D possibly TRBD1 on 5 matching bases. There are 16 residues in the CDR3. The V gene lost 1 base and the J gene lost 3 bases, with 16 bases spanning the gap. The germline V gene has CDR1 SGHDN and CDR2 FVKESK. The CDR3 DNA follows: TGTGCCAGCAGCCAAGCGGTGGGGCCAGCCTTCTACGAGCAGTACTTC. Residues: CASSQAVGPAFYEQYF.

J is TRBJ1-1 and V is TRBV18, with a possible D match to TRBD1 (6 bases). This CDR3 has 13 residues. V was pared by 8 bases and J by 1 base, with 11 bases between. CDR1 KGHSH and CDR2 LQKENI come from the germline V gene. The CDR3 protein is CASNGQRNTEAFF. DNA for the CDR3: TGTGCCAGCAACGGACAGCGGAACACTGAAGCTTTCTTT.

This CDR3 is CASSPSQGVEYEQYF. Here the CDR3 DNA reads TGTGCCAGCTCACCATCCCAGGGGGTCGAATACGAGCAGTACTTC. This chain links TRBV18 with TRBJ2-7, with 7 bases identical to TRBD1. Germline lookup yields CDR1 KGHSH and CDR2 LQKENI. The CDR3 is made up of 15 amino acids. Trimming took 2 bases from V and 4 from J; bases not matched to a gene: 8.

CDR3 sequence reads: CASSVGPGTNTEAFF. CDR3 bases: TGTGCCAGCAGCGTAGGTCCAGGGACAAACACTGAAGCTTTCTTT. The chain is built from TRBV9 and TRBJ1-1; maybe TRBD1 (6 bases). With 0 bases removed from V and 2 bases from J, the gap between germline ends came to 11 bases. This CDR3 is built from 15 residues. CDR1 is SGDLS and CDR2 is YYNGEE in the germline V gene.

This chain links TRBV18 with TRBJ1-1; D unresolved. The CDR3 is made up of 13 amino acids. V was shortened by 0 bases and J by 5 bases, with 7 bases between the two germline ends. From germline, CDR1 is KGHSH and CDR2 LQKENI. As DNA, the CDR3 is TGTGCCAGCTCACCACCGTCGGTAACTGAAGCTTTCTTT. Translated, it gives CASSPPSVTEAFF. Full variable domain (remainder filled in from reference TRBV18 and TRBJ1-1): NAGVMQNPRHLVRRRGQEARLRCSPMKGHSHVYWYRQLPEEGLKFMVYLQKENIIDESGMPKERFSAEFPKEGPSILRIQQVVRGDSAAYFCASSPPSVTEAFFGQGTRLTVV.